This T cell receptor beta chain was recovered during a study of identical twins. Study results and limitations: Alpha sequences out of frame and shared by twins had excess low generation probability. Invariant MAIT and iNKT cells could partly confound zero-insertion analyses.

Comment on this clonotype: Antigen specificity is unknown. This clone may be a read error of a much larger clone one base away.

This CDR3 has 11 amino acids. Trimming took 5 bases from V and 5 from J, leaving 7 bases between them. Germline V gene lookup returns CDR1 WSHSY and CDR2 SAAADI. TCRdb recomputed calls from the 5' RACE reads with MiXCR, one row per CDR3 protein. This sample has approximately 150,000 distinct CDR3 sequences, with roughly 3.3% found just once. V gene TRBV10-2 combines with J gene TRBJ2-7, with D possibly TRBD2 on 6 matching bases. The receptor was derived from a young man in good health. What was sequenced was memory T cells sorted from blood. CDR3 nucleotides: TGCGCCAGCAGTAGCGGGCACGAGCAGTACTTC. It is translated as CASSSGHEQYF.